This T cell receptor (beta chain) was recorded in a study of T cells in Graves' hyperthyroidism and ophthalmopathy. Regarding the study as a whole: The blood repertoire included most of the expanded thyroid clonotypes above 0.001.

This CDR3 spans 15 amino acids. V lost 6 bases, J lost 5 bases, and 10 bases stayed unmatched. The V gene's germline CDR1 is SQVTM and CDR2 ANQGSEA. This clonotype was counted at least ten times. The antigen is undetermined. TCR beta CDR3 regions were amplified from RNA. During a first-round RT-PCR of the TCR CDR3, the HTBI primer set was used. TCRdb passed the multiplex PCR reads through MiXCR, listing each CDR3 protein once. Of 350,000 or so distinct CDR3 sequences listed, around 18% are singletons. Every diagnosis used clinical symptoms, serum thyroxine and TRAb, thyroid ultrasound and orbital computed tomography. PBMCs were collected from an approximately 9.5 ml volume of fresh peripheral blood.

Source material: blood. The chain carries TRBV29-1 and TRBJ2-5; 12 nucleotides line up with TRBD1. The receptor was derived from a middle-aged woman with Graves' ophthalmopathy. The CDR3 is CSVQEWGQGAETQYF. The CDR3 coding sequence is TGCAGCGTCCAAGAATGGGGACAGGGGGCTGAGACCCAGTACTTC.